Following are 14 T cell receptor beta chains from one sample sequenced in a study of blood T cell repertoires in COVID-19. Clones were sequenced by immunoSEQ multiplex PCR, and TCRdb holds only the in-frame ones, with some missing. This sample has a few hundred thousand clones, with 80% to 90% found just once. Sequenced sample: peripheral blood. The receptors derive from a woman in her 30s with COVID-19, enrolled during active disease.

The chain links TRBV5-4 to TRBJ2-7; maybe TRBD1 (7 bases). Germline V gene sequence: CDR1 SGHNT, CDR2 YYREEE (reference sequence). V shed 6 bases and J shed 2 bases, with 18 bases lying between them. The CDR3 consists of 15 residues. CDR3 DNA: TGTGCCAGCACTCTGGGGCAGGGGGGTACCTACGAGCAGTACTTC. It encodes CASTLGQGGTYEQYF.

As to this clone: This sample also contains other DNA sequences that code for the same CDR3. The rearrangement uses TRBV6-5 and TRBJ2-7, with 13 bases aligning to TRBD2. Germline V gene lookup returns CDR1 MNHEY and CDR2 SVGAGI. The V segment lost 6 bases and the J segment 2 bases; nucleotides outside the gene matches: 4. The CDR3 is 15 amino acids. CDR3 bases: TGTGCCAGCAGCTCCGGGACTAGCGGGACCTACGAGCAGTACTTC. The encoded protein is CASSSGTSGTYEQYF.

The chain is built from TRBV5-1 and TRBJ2-1, with D maybe TRBD2 (5 bases). The CDR3 contains 15 residues. Between the trimmed V and J ends, which lost 5 bases and 3 bases, there was a span of 15 bases. The germline V gene encodes CDR1 SGHRS and CDR2 YFSETQ. The CDR3, as DNA: TGCGCCAGCAGACCGGACTGGCGGGTCTACAATGAGCAGTTCTTC. Translating it yields CASRPDWRVYNEQFF. Using reference TRBV5-1 and TRBJ2-1 for the parts outside the CDR3, the full variable domain is KAGVTQTPRYLIKTRGQQVTLSCSPISGHRSVSWYQQTPGQGLQFLFEYFSETQRNKGNFPGRFSGRQFSNSRSEMNVSTLELGDSALYLCASRPDWRVYNEQFFGPGTRLTVL.

The chain recombines TRBV10-3 with TRBJ2-7; possible D gene TRBD2, 5 bases. The CDR3 length is 16 residues. The ends were cut back, 6 bases at V and 0 bases at J, with 18 bases in the middle. The germline CDR1 and CDR2 sequences are ENHRY and SYGVKD. CDR3 loop: CAISHPFSESSYEQYF. The CDR3 DNA is TGTGCCATCAGCCATCCCTTTAGCGAAAGCTCCTACGAGCAGTACTTC.

The genes are TRBV28 and TRBJ1-5, with 9 bases fitting TRBD1. Germline loops: CDR1 MDHEN, CDR2 SYDVKM. The CDR3 length is 14 residues. V lost 6 bases to trimming and J lost 7 bases; unmatched junction nucleotides: 7. The CDR3 here is CASSTGGLGQPQHF. DNA for the CDR3: TGTGCCAGCAGCACAGGGGGCTTGGGCCAGCCCCAGCATTTT.

This chain's CDR3 is CASRRTGGSYNEQFF. The CDR3 DNA is TGTGCCAGTAGGCGAACCGGGGGGTCCTACAATGAGCAGTTCTTC. The chain uses TRBV19 and TRBJ2-1, with TRBD2 identical over 7 bases. The CDR3 covers 15 residues. Germline CDR1 is LNHDA and CDR2 is SQIVND (reference sequence). With V trimmed by 6 bases and J by 1 base, 6 bases remained unmatched.

J is TRBJ2-1 and V is TRBV7-3; maybe TRBD2 (5 bases). The ends were cut back, 3 bases at V and 2 bases at J, with 11 bases in the middle. Germline CDR1 is SGHTA and CDR2 is FQGTGA. The CDR3 has 15 residues. CDR3: CASSFGGSTYNEQFF. Written as DNA, the CDR3 is TGTGCCAGCAGCTTCGGCGGGTCCACCTACAATGAGCAGTTCTTC.

The chain links TRBV5-5 to TRBJ1-1; perhaps TRBD1 as D (6 bases). Deletions cut 4 bases from V and 13 bases from J, with 26 bases between. The CDR3 consists of 15 residues. Germline V gene lookup returns CDR1 SGHKS and CDR2 YYEKEE (reference sequence). The CDR3 spells CASSPETGYEHLGFF. CDR3 sequence (DNA): TGTGCCAGCAGCCCCGAAACAGGGTACGAACACTTGGGTTTCTTT.

This chain joins TRBV30 and TRBJ1-4; D gene uncertain. The CDR3 is 13 amino acids. Germline V gene lookup returns CDR1 GTSNPN and CDR2 SVGIG (reference sequence). Trimming shortened V by 5 bases and J by 0 bases, and 7 bases separated the two germline ends. CDR3 DNA sequence: TGTGCCTGGGACGGAGCAACTAATGAAAAACTGTTTTTT. Amino acid sequence: CAWDGATNEKLFF.

V and J are TRBV5-4 and TRBJ2-4; 12 nucleotides line up with TRBD2. The CDR3 covers 15 residues. V was pared by 5 bases and J by 7 bases, with 7 bases of the junction left unmatched. Germline-derived CDR1 and CDR2 are SGHNT and YYREEE (reference sequence). The CDR3 region has the DNA TGTGCCAGCAGACCCTGGACTAGCGGGGTCAACATTCAGTACTTC. It specifies CASRPWTSGVNIQYF.

The rearrangement joins TRBV4-1 to TRBJ2-7, with D perhaps TRBD2 (6 bases). The CDR3 extends over 15 amino acids. V was shortened by 3 bases and J by 0 bases, with 12 bases between the two germline ends. Germline V gene sequence: CDR1 MGHRA, CDR2 YSYEKL. The CDR3 DNA is TGCGCCAGCAGCCACCGGGACTCGAGCTCCTACGAGCAGTACTTC. Translation gives CASSHRDSSSYEQYF.

The chain joins TRBV7-8 to TRBJ2-1; 7 bases are a match to TRBD2. CDR3 length equals 16 residues. Germline V gene sequence: CDR1 SGHVS, CDR2 FQNEAQ. Trimming cost V 5 bases and J 0 bases; bases outside gene matches: 7. The CDR3 protein is CASSRAASGSYNEQFF. The CDR3 region has the DNA TGTGCCAGCAGCCGGGCGGCTAGCGGCTCCTACAATGAGCAGTTCTTC.

The chain uses TRBV7-2 and TRBJ2-3, with D tentatively TRBD2 (6 bases). Deletions cut 2 bases from V and 5 bases from J, with 14 bases between. The germline V gene has CDR1 SGHTA and CDR2 FQGNSA. The CDR3 runs 15 residues. The CDR3 region has the DNA TGTGCCAGCAGCTTACAGATCGGGAGCGGAGATACGCAGTATTTT. This sequence encodes CASSLQIGSGDTQYF.

In its sample, this clone was seen once. This chain links TRBV6-5 with TRBJ2-1; 11 nucleotides agree with TRBD1. Trimming removed 2 bases from V and 7 bases from J; junction bases left unmatched: 4. CDR1 is MNHEY, CDR2 SVGAGI, per germline. CDR3 length: 15 residues. CDR3 amino acids: CASSYGTGGSNEQFF. The CDR3 DNA reads TGTGCCAGCAGTTACGGGACAGGGGGTTCTAATGAGCAGTTCTTC.